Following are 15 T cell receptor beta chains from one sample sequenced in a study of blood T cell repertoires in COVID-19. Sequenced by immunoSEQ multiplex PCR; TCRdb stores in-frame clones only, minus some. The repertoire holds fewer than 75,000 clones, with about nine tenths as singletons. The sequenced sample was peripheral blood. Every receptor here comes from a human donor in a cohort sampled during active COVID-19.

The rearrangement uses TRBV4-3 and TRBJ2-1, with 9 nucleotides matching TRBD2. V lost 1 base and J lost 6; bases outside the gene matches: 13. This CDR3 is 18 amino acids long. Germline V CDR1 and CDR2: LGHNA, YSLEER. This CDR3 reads CASSQGPMGGRDSNEQFF. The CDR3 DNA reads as TGCGCCAGCAGCCAAGGCCCAATGGGCGGGAGGGATAGCAATGAGCAGTTCTTC.

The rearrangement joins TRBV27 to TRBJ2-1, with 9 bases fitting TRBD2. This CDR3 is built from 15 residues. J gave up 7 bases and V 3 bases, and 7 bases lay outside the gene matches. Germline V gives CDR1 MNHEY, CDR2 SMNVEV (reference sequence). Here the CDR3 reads CASSFGVAGVNEQFF. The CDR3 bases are TGTGCCAGCAGTTTCGGGGTAGCGGGAGTGAATGAGCAGTTCTTC.

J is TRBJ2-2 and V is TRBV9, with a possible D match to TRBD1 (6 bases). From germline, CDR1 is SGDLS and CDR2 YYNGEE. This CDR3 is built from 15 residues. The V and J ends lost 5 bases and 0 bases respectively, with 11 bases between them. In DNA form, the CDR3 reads TGTGCCAGCAGGCCGGGACAATCGAACACCGGGGAGCTGTTTTTT. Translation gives CASRPGQSNTGELFF.

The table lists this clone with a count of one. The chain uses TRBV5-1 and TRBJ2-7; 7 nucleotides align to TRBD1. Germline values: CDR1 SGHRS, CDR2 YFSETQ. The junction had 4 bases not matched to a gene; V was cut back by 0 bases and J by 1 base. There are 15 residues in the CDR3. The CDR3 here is CASSLGGQISYEQYF. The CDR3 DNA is TGCGCCAGCAGCTTGGGGGGACAGATATCCTACGAGCAGTACTTC.

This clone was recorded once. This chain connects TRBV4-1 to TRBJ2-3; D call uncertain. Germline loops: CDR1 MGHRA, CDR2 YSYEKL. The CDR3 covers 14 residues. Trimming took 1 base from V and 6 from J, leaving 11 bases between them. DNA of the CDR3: TGCGCCAGCAGCCAAGTAGTCGTCGGGGATACGCAGTATTTT. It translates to CASSQVVVGDTQYF.

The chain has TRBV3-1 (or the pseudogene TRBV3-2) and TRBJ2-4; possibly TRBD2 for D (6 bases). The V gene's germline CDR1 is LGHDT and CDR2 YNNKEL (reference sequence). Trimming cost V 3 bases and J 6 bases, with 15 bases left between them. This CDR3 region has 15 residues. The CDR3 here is CASSQRNGDLNIQYF. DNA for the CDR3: TGTGCCAGCAGCCAGAGGAACGGGGACTTAAACATTCAGTACTTC.

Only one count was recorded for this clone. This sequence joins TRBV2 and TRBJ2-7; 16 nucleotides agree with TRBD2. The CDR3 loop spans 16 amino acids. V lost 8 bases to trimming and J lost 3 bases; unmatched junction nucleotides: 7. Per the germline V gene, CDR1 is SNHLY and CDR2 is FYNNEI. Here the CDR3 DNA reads TGTGCCAGCGCGGGACTAGCGGGAGGGGGGCGCTACGAGCAGTACTTC. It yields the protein CASAGLAGGGRYEQYF. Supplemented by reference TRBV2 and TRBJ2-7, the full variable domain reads EPEVTQTPSHQVTQMGQEVILRCVPISNHLYFYWYRQILGQKVEFLVSFYNNEISEKSEIFDDQFSVERPDGSNFTLKIRSTKLEDSAMYFCASAGLAGGGRYEQYFGPGTRLTVT.

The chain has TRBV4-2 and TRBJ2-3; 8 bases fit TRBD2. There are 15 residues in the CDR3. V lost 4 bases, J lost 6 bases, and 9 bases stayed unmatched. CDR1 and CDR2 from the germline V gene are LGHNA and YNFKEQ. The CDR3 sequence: CASSRAAGETDTQYF. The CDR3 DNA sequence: TGTGCCAGCAGCCGAGCAGCGGGAGAGACGGATACGCAGTATTTT.

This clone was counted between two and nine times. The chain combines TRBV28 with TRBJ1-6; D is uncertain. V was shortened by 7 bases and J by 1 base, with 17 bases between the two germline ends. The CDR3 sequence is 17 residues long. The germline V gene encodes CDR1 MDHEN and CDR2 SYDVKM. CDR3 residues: CASTYTLRVSYNSPLHF. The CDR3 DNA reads TGTGCCAGCACCTACACCCTGCGGGTGTCCTATAATTCACCCCTCCACTTT.

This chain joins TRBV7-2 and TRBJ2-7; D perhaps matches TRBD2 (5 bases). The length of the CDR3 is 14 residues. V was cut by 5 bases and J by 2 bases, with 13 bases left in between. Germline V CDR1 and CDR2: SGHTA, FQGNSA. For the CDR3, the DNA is TGTGCCAGCAGCGTGACGACTATTACCTACGAGCAGTACTTC. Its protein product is CASSVTTITYEQYF.

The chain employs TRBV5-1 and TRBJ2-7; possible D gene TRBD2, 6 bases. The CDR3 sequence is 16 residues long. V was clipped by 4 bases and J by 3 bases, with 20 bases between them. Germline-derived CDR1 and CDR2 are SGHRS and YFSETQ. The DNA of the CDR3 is TGCGCCAGCAGCCCTCCCGGCGGTAGCGGTAACTACGAGCAGTACTTC. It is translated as CASSPPGGSGNYEQYF.

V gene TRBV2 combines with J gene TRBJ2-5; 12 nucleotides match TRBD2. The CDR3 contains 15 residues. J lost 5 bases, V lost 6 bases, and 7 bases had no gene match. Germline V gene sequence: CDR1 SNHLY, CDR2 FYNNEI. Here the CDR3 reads CASRRLAGDGETQYF. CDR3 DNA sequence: TGTGCCAGCAGAAGACTAGCGGGAGATGGTGAGACCCAGTACTTC.

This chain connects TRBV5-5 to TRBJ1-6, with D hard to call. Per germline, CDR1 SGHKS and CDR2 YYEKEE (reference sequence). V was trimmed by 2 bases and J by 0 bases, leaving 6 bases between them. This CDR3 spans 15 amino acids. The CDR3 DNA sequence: TGTGCCAGCAGCTTCCGGAGCTCCTATAATTCACCCCTCCACTTT. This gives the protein CASSFRSSYNSPLHF.

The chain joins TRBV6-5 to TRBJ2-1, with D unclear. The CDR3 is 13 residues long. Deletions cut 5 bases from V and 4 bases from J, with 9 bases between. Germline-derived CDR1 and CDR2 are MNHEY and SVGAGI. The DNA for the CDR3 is TGTGCCAGCAGTCCGAGAAAATACAATGAGCAGTTCTTC. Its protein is CASSPRKYNEQFF.

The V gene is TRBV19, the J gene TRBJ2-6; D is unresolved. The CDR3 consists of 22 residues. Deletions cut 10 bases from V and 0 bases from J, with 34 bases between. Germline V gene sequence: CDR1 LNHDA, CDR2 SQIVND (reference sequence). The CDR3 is CATTQRSRVPFNPVSGANVLTF. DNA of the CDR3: TGTGCCACCACCCAACGCTCCCGGGTACCCTTCAACCCCGTCTCTGGGGCCAACGTCCTGACTTTC. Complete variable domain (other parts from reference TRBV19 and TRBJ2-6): DGGITQSPKYLFRKEGQNVTLSCEQNLNHDAMYWYRQDPGQGLRLIYYSQIVNDFQKGDIAEGYSVSREKKESFPLTVTSAQKNPTAFYLCATTQRSRVPFNPVSGANVLTFGAGSRLTVL.